The text below deals with one T cell receptor (beta chain). Its cognate antigen is unknown. The data are from a study of cytomegalovirus exposure and HLA in healthy donors. Overall study results and limits: Under in vitro conditions, a few CMV-associated chains were confirmed as specific for CMV antigens.

A multiplex PCR was run with 60 Vbeta primers and 13 Jbeta primers. The protocol was immunoSEQ multiplex PCR, while the TCRdb copy is restricted to in-frame clones and leaves out a portion. The profile shows 100,000 to 150,000 clones, 65% to 85% of them singletons. V lost 4 bases and J lost 0; bases outside the gene matches: 4. CDR1 is MGHDK, CDR2 SYGVNS, per germline. CDR3 length equals 16 residues. The V and J genes are TRBV25-1 and TRBJ2-3; 10 bases are shared with TRBD1. Sequencing used PBMCs. This TCR came from a middle-aged woman in good health and CMV-seronegative. CDR3 nucleotide sequence: TGTGCCAGCAGTGGGGCGGGACAGGGGAGCACAGATACGCAGTATTTT. Protein: CASSGAGQGSTDTQYF.